The clone carrying this T cell receptor (beta chain) was picked up a small number of times. One end of the junction fails to match germline, which may point to a read error. This entry is derived from a study of blood T cell repertoires in COVID-19. The wider study: Spain, Italy and the United States supplied samples that represented acute and convalescent COVID-19.

Participant-given clinical history determined each cohort assignment. The recovered donors of Cohort 3 showed two negative PCRs, clearance, or symptom resolution. Generated by immunoSEQ multiplex PCR, the TCRdb table keeps only in-frame clones and is missing some. The top ten hold approximately 2% of the sample, which has roughly 250,000 clones, 75% to 95% seen once. CDR3 length: 12 amino acids. Germline V CDR1 and CDR2: KGHDR, SFDVKD. Sequencing used PBMCs or T cells enriched from blood (not recorded which). The TCR sequence derives from a woman under 30 who had recovered from COVID-19. The chain has TRBV24-1 and TRBJ1-2; D perhaps matches TRBD1 (5 bases). The CDR3 here is CATSDLDSSFFF. The CDR3 bases are TGTGCCACCAGTGATTTGGACAGCTCCTTTTTCTTC.